This T cell receptor (beta chain) was captured in a study of shared clonotypes between healthy human individuals. This CDR3 comprises 14 residues. From germline, CDR1 is ENHRY and CDR2 SYGVKD. J was trimmed by 6 bases and V by 6 bases; bases with no gene match: 4. Libraries were prepared by immunoSEQ multiplex PCR; TCRdb keeps only in-frame clonotypes and omits some of them. This sample has about 770,000 clones; over 60% occur once, and the top ten carry approximately 1.7%. The sequenced sample was memory CD4+ T cells sorted from blood. Described subset: CD45RA-negative fraction. The sequence was obtained from a woman aged 25 to 39 in good health. This rearrangement joins TRBV10-3 to TRBJ2-3, with TRBD1 matching 12 bases. This CDR3 is CAISPGQGADTQYF. The CDR3 coding sequence is TGTGCCATCAGCCCGGGACAGGGGGCGGATACGCAGTATTTT.